The present TCR beta chain was sequenced within a study of T cells of healthy individuals. CDR1 and CDR2 (germline): MGHRA, YSYEKL. Trimming cost V 1 base and J 4 bases; bases outside gene matches: 9. The CDR3 is 16 amino acids. TCRdb analysed the 5' RACE reads with MiXCR anew, one entry per CDR3 protein. The repertoire holds around 53,000 distinct CDR3 sequences, with under 15% as singletons. The chain joins TRBV4-1 to TRBJ2-7; 8 nucleotides align to TRBD2. The receptor was derived from a human donor in good health. The CDR3 DNA is TGCGCCAGCAGCCAAGTTTCGGGGGGGGGGCCGTACGAGCAGTACTTC. It translates to CASSQVSGGGPYEQYF.